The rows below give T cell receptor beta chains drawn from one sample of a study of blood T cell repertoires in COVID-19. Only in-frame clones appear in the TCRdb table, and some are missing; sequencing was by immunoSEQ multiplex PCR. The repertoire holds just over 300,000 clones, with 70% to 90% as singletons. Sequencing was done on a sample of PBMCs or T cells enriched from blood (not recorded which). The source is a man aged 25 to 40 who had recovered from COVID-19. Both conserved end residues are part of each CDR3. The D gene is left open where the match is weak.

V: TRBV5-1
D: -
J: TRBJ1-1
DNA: TGCGCCAGCAGCCTACTTGGGGACTGGAACACTGAAGCTTTCTTT
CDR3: CASSLLGDWNTEAFF

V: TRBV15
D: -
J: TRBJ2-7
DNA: TGTGCCACCAGCAGAGGGGACACCTACTCCTACGAGCAGTACTTC
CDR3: CATSRGDTYSYEQYF

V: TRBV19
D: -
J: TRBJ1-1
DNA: TGTGCCAGTACACGGGGTCTGGGCACTGAAGCTTTCTTT
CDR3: CASTRGLGTEAFF

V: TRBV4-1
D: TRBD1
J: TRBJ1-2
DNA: TGCGCCAGCAGGCCGGACAAGGGGGCGAAAACGGGGGCCTACACCTTC
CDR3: CASRPDKGAKTGAYTF

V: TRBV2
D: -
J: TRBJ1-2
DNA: TGTGCCAGCAGGGACCTAACCCGACAGGTTGACTATGGCTACACCTTC
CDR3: CASRDLTRQVDYGYTF

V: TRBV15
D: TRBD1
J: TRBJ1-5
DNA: TGTGCCACCAGCGCTCAGGGGGCTGAGGATCAGCCCCAGCATTTT
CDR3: CATSAQGAEDQPQHF

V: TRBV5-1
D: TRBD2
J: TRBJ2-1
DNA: TGCGCCAGCAGCTTGGAACCTAGCGGGACTAGCTCCTACAATGAGCAGTTCTTC
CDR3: CASSLEPSGTSSYNEQFF

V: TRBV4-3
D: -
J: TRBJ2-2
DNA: TGCGCCAGCAGCCAAGAGCTACAGTACACCGGGGAGCTGTTTTTT
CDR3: CASSQELQYTGELFF

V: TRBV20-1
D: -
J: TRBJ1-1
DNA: TGCAGTGCTAGGCGGCGCCTCGCTTTCTTT
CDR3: CSARRRLAFF

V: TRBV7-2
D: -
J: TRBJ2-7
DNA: TGTGCCAGCAGCTTAAGTTACGGGTCAGCAAGAGGCGAGCAGTACTTC
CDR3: CASSLSYGSARGEQYF

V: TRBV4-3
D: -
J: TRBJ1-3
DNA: TGCGCCAGCAGCCAAGTTTACTCTGGAAACACCATATATTTT
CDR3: CASSQVYSGNTIYF

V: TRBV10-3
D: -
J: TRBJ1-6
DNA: TGTGCCATCAGTGGGATGGGAGGGAACTCACCCCTCCACTTT
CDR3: CAISGMGGNSPLHF

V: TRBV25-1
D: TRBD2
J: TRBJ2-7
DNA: TGTGCCAGCAGTGGGACTAGCGGGGGGGTGGACGAGCAGTACTTC
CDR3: CASSGTSGGVDEQYF